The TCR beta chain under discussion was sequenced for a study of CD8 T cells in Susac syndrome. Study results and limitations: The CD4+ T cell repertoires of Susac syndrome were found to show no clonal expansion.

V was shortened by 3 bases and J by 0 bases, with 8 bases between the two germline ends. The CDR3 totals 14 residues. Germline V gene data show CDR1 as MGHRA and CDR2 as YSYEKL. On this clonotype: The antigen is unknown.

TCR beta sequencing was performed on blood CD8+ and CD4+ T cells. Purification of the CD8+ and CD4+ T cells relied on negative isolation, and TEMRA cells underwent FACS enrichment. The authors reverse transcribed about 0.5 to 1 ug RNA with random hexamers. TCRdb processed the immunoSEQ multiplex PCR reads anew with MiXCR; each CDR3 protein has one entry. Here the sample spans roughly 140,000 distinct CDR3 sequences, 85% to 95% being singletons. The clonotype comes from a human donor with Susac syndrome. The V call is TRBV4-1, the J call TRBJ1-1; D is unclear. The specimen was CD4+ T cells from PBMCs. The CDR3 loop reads CASSQTTLNTEAFF. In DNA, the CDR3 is TGCGCCAGCAGCCAGACCACATTGAACACTGAAGCTTTCTTT.